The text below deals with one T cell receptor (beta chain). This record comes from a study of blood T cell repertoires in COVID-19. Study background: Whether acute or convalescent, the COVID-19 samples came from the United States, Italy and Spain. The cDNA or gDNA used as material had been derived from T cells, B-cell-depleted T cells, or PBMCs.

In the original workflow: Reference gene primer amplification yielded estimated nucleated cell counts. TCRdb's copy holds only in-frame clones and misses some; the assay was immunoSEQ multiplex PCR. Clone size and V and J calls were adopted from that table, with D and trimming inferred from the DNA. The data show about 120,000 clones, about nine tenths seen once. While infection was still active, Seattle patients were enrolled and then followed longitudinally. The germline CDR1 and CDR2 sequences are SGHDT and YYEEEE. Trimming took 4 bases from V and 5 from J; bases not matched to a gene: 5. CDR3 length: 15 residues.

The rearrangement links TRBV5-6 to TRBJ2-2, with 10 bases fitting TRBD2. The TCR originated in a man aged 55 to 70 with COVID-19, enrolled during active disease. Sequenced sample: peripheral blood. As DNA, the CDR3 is TGTGCCAGCAGCCCACTAGCGGGGACGACCGGGGAGCTGTTTTTT. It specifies CASSPLAGTTGELFF.